This TCR beta chain was observed in a study of blood T cell repertoires in COVID-19. Overall study: T cells, B-cell-depleted T cells, or PBMCs provided the cDNA or gDNA that served as material.

Per the study methods: Estimates of nucleated cell counts were drawn from the amplification of reference gene primers. Using immunoSEQ multiplex PCR, the repertoire was profiled, and TCRdb retains in-frame clones only, with some absent. V, J and clone size are those of that table, while D and trimming were read from the DNA. This sample has 200,000 to 300,000 clones, with around 90% found just once. The sequence was obtained from a human donor in a cohort sampled during active COVID-19. The material sequenced was peripheral blood.

CDR3 residues: CASSLAGGGESSYEQYF. CDR3 in DNA: TGTGCCAGCAGCTTAGCGGGCGGGGGGGAAAGCTCCTACGAGCAGTACTTC. The rearrangement joins TRBV7-2 to TRBJ2-7, with 9 positions matching TRBD2. The germline V gene has CDR1 SGHTA and CDR2 FQGNSA. V shed 0 bases and J 0 bases; nucleotides not matched to a gene: 6. This CDR3 has 17 residues.